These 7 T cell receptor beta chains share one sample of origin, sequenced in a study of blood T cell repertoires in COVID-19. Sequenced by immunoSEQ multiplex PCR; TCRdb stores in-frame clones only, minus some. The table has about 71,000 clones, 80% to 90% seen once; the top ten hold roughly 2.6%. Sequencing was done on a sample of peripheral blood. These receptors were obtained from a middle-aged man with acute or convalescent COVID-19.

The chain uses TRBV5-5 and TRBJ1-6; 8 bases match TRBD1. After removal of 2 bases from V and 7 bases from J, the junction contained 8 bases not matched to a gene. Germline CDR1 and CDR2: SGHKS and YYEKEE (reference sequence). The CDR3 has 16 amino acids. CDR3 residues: CASSFGQGALNSPLHF. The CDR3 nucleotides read TGTGCCAGCAGCTTCGGACAGGGTGCGTTGAATTCACCCCTCCACTTT. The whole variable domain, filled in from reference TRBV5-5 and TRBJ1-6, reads DAGVTQSPTHLIKTRGQQVTLRCSPISGHKSVSWYQQVLGQGPQFIFQYYEKEERGRGNFPDRFSARQFPNYSSELNVNALLLGDSALYLCASSFGQGALNSPLHFGNGTRLTVT.

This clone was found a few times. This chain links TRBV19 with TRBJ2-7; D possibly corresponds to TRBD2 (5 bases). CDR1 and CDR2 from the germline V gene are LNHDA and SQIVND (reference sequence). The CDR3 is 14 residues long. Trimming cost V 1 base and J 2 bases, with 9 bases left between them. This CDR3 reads CASSIAKGAYEQYF. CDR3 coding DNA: TGTGCCAGTAGTATAGCAAAGGGAGCCTACGAGCAGTACTTC.

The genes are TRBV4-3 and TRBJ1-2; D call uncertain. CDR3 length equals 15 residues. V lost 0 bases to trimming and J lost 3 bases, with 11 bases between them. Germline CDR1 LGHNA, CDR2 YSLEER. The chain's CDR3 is CASSQDLSVDYGYTF. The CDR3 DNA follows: TGCGCCAGCAGCCAAGATTTAAGCGTGGACTATGGCTACACCTTC.

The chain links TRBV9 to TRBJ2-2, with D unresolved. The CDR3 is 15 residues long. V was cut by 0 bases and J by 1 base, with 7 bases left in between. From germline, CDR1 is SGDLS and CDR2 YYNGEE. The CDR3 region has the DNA TGTGCCAGCAGCGTAGATCCGGGGAACACCGGGGAGCTGTTTTTT. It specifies CASSVDPGNTGELFF.

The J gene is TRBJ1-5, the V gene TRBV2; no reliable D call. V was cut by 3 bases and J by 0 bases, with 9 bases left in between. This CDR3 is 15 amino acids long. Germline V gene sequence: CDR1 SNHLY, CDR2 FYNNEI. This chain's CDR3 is CASSEWLPSNQPQHF. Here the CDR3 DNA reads TGTGCCAGCAGTGAGTGGCTCCCTAGCAATCAGCCCCAGCATTTT.

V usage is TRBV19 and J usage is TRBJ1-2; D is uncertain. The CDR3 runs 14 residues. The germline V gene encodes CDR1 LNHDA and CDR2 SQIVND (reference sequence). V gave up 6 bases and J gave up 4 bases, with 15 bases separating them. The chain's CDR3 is CASSRGEGSYGYTF. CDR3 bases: TGTGCCAGTAGCAGAGGTGAGGGCAGCTATGGCTACACCTTC.

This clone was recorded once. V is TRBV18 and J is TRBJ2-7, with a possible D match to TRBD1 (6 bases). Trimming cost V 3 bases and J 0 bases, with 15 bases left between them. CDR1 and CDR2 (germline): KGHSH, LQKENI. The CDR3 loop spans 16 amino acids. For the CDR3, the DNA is TGTGCCAGCTCACCGGGCCCAAGGACAGCCTCCTACGAGCAGTACTTC. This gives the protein CASSPGPRTASYEQYF.